What follows are 2 T cell receptor beta chains derived from one specimen sequenced in a study of patients and donors after allogeneic stem cell transplantation. TCRdb recomputed calls from the RT-PCR reads with MiXCR, one row per CDR3 protein. This table holds roughly 960,000 distinct CDR3 sequences, approximately 19% found once. The sequenced sample was blood, either unsorted or a sorted T cell fraction (not recorded which). The receptors originated from a human donor who was either an allogeneic HSCT recipient or a stem cell or donor lymphocyte infusion donor (not recorded which). It is not recorded whose cells these are; they may come from a transplant donor.

The gene calls are TRBV6-2 or TRBV6-3 and TRBJ2-3; a possible D gene is TRBD2 (7 bases). This CDR3 region has 14 residues. Trimming took 6 bases from V and 4 from J, leaving 14 bases between them. Germline lookup yields CDR1 MNHEY and CDR2 SVGEGT. CDR3 residues: CASREPGGADTQYF. CDR3 coding DNA: TGTGCCAGCAGGGAACCGGGGGGCGCAGATACGCAGTATTTT.

The chain links TRBV6-5 to TRBJ1-1; D possibly corresponds to TRBD1 (5 bases). The V end lost 0 bases, the J end lost 4 bases, and 9 bases lay between the germline ends. CDR1 and CDR2 from the germline V gene are MNHEY and SVGAGI. The CDR3 runs 14 residues. The CDR3 protein is CASSYSGQGTEAFF. The CDR3 region has the DNA TGTGCCAGCAGTTACTCGGGGCAGGGCACTGAAGCTTTCTTT.